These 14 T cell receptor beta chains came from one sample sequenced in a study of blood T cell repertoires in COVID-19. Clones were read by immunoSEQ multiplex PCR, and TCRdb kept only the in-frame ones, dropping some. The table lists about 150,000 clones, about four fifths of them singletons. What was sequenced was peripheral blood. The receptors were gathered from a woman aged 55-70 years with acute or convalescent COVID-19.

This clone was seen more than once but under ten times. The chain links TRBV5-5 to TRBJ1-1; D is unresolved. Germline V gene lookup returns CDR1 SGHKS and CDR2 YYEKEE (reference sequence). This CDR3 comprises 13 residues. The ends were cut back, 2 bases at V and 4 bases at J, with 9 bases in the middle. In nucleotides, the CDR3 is TGTGCCAGCAGCTTAGTACCAGGCACTGAAGCTTTCTTT. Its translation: CASSLVPGTEAFF.

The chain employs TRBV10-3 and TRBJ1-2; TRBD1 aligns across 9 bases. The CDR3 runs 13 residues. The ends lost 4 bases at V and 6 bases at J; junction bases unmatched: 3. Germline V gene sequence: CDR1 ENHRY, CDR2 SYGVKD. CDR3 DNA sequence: TGTGCCATCAGTGGACAGGGGGGAAATGGCTACACCTTC. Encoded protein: CAISGQGGNGYTF.

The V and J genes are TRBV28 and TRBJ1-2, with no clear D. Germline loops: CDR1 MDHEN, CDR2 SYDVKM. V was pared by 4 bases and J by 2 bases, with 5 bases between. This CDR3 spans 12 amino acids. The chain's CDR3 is CASSSRNYGYTF. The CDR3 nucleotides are TGTGCCAGCAGTTCGAGAAACTATGGCTACACCTTC.

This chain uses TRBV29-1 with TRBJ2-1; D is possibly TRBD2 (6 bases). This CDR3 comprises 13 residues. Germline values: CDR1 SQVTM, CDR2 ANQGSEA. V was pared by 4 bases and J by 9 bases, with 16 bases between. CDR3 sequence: CSVASSGHSEQFF. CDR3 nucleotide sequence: TGCAGCGTTGCCTCCAGCGGGCATTCTGAGCAGTTCTTC.

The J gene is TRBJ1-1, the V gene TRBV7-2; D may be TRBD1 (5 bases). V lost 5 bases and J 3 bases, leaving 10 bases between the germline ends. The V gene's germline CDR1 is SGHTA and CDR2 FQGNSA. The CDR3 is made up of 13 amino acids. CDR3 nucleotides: TGTGCCAGCAGCACGCGACAGTACACTGAAGCTTTCTTT. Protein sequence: CASSTRQYTEAFF.

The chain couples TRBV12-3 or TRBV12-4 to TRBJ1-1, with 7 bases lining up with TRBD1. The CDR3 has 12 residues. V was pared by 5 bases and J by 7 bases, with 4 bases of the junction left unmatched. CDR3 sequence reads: CASSLGTVEAFF. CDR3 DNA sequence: TGTGCCAGCAGTCTTGGGACAGTTGAAGCTTTCTTT.

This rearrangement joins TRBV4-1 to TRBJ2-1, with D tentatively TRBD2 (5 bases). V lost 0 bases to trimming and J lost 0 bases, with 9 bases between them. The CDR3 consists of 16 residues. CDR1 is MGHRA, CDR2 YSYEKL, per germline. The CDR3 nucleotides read TGCGCCAGCAGCCAAGAAAGGGCGGGCTCCTACAATGAGCAGTTCTTC. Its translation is CASSQERAGSYNEQFF.

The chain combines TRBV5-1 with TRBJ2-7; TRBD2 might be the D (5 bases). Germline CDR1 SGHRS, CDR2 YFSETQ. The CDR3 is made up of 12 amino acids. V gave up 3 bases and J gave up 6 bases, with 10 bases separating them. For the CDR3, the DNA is TGCGCCAGCAGCTCTCCAGGACTCGAGCAGTACTTC. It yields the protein CASSSPGLEQYF.

CDR3 in amino acids: CASSLGAGDTEAFF. The CDR3 region has the DNA TGTGCCAGCAGCTTGGGAGCGGGCGACACTGAAGCTTTCTTT. The gene calls are TRBV5-4 and TRBJ1-1, with D unresolved. Germline CDR1 and CDR2: SGHNT and YYREEE (reference sequence). The CDR3 consists of 14 residues. The V end was cut by 0 bases, the J end by 3 bases, with 9 bases between.

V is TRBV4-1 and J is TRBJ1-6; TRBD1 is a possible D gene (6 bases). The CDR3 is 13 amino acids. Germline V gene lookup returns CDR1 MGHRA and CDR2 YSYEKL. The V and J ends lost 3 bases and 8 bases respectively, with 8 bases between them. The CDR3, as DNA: TGCGCCAGCAGCCAGAAGGGGGATTCACCCCTCCACTTT. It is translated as CASSQKGDSPLHF.

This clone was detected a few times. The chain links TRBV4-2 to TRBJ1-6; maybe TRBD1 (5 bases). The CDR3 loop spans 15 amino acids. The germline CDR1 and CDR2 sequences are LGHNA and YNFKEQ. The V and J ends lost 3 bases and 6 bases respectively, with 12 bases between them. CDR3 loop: CASSHGTGSNSPLHF. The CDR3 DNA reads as TGTGCCAGCAGCCATGGAACAGGCTCTAATTCACCCCTCCACTTT.

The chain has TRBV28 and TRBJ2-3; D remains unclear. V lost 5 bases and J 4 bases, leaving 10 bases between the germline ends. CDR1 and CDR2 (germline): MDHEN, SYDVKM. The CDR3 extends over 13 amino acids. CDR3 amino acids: CASSLRLADTQYF. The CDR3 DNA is TGTGCCAGCAGTCTCCGACTCGCAGATACGCAGTATTTT. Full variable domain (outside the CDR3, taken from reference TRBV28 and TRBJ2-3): DVKVTQSSRYLVKRTGEKVFLECVQDMDHENMFWYRQDPGLGLRLIYFSYDVKMKEKGDIPEGYSVSREKKERFSLILESASTNQTSMYLCASSLRLADTQYFGPGTRLTVL.

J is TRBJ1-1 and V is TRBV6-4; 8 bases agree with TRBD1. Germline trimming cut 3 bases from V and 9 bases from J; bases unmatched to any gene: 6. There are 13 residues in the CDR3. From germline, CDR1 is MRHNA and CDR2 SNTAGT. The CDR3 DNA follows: TGTGCCAGCAGTGAGGGCGACAGGGGAAAAGCTTTCTTT. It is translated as CASSEGDRGKAFF.

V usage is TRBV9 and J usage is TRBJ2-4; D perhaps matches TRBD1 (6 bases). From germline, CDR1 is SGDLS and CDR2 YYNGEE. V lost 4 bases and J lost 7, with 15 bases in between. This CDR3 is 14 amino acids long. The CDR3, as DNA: TGTGCCAGCAGCCCAGGACAGAGGGGGAACATTCAGTACTTC. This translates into CASSPGQRGNIQYF.